This is a list of T cell receptor beta chains from one sample in a study of long-term antiretroviral therapy in people with HIV. The data were produced by immunoSEQ multiplex PCR, yet TCRdb's version contains in-frame clones alone and is incomplete. Among under 25,000 clones listed, roughly 90% were seen once. The material sequenced was unsorted PBMCs, taken 0.6 years after starting antiretroviral therapy. The receptor source for this set is a man aged 55 to 70 with HIV. Both conserved end residues are part of each CDR3. D genes are given only for firm matches. Rows give clone size only sometimes, using once, few, many, or a class for an expanded clone.

j_call d_call v_call clone_size cdr3_nt cdr3_aa
TRBJ1-4 TRBD1 TRBV5-8 . TGTGCCAGCAGCTTCTACCGCCGGGACAGGGGTGAAAAACTGTTTTTT CASSFYRRDRGEKLFF
TRBJ2-1 . TRBV30 . TGTGCCTGGACTCCAGACGGCTACAATGAGCAGTTCTTC CAWTPDGYNEQFF
TRBJ1-4 . TRBV7-2 . TGTGCCAGCAGCCAAGGCCAGGGGAATGAAAAACTGTTTTTT CASSQGQGNEKLFF
TRBJ2-7 . TRBV11-2 . TGTGCCAGCAGCTTAAATGGGGGAATCTACGAGCAGTACTTC CASSLNGGIYEQYF
TRBJ2-7 TRBD2 TRBV5-1 . TGCGCCAGCAGCGTAGGGACTAGCGGCTCCTACGAGCAGTACTTC CASSVGTSGSYEQYF
TRBJ1-1 . TRBV29-1 . TGCAGCGCAAAACAGGGACGTGGCACTGAAGCTTTCTTT CSAKQGRGTEAFF
TRBJ2-1 . TRBV27 . TGTGCCAGCAGTTTAGGGGGTCTAGCGCAGTTCTTC CASSLGGLAQFF
TRBJ2-3 TRBD1 TRBV9 . TGTGCCAGCAGCAGCACGACAGGGGCAGATACGCAGTATTTT CASSSTTGADTQYF
TRBJ1-2 . TRBV9 . TGTGCCAGCAGCCGAGGGGGATCTAGTGGCTACACCTTC CASSRGGSSGYTF
TRBJ2-5 TRBD2 TRBV4-2 few TGTGCCAGCAGCCAAGTTAGAGCGGGAGGCCATCCTGGGACCCAGTACTTC CASSQVRAGGHPGTQYF
TRBJ1-1 . TRBV30 . TGTGCCTGGACACCGGGCACCAACACTGAAGCTTTCTTT CAWTPGTNTEAFF
TRBJ2-3 . TRBV5-5 . TGTGCCAGCAGCTTGGGAGCAGGGTGGGGCACAGATACGCAGTATTTT CASSLGAGWGTDTQYF
TRBJ2-1 TRBD2 TRBV9 . TGTGCCAGCAGCGGAAATACAGAGCTGGGGGGGTTAGCCTACAATGAGCAGTTCTTC CASSGNTELGGLAYNEQFF
TRBJ2-3 TRBD2 TRBV29-1 . TGCAGCGTTAAAGGACCGGGGGAGGGTTTGAGCACAGATACGCAGTATTTT CSVKGPGEGLSTDTQYF
TRBJ2-5 . TRBV11-3 . TGTGCCAGCAGCTTAGGTTCGGGGGTCCTGGAGACCCAGTACTTC CASSLGSGVLETQYF
TRBJ2-3 . TRBV18 . TGTGCCAGCTCACCATCGGCAGCTAGCACAGATACGCAGTATTTT CASSPSAASTDTQYF
TRBJ2-7 . TRBV6-5 few TGTGCCGGGTGCGACAGCCAGGTGCAGTACTTC CAGCDSQVQYF
TRBJ2-7 . TRBV7-6 . TGTGCCAGCAGCGAACAACGGGAATCCTACGAGCAGTACTTC CASSEQRESYEQYF
TRBJ2-1 TRBD1 TRBV20-1 . TGCAGGCCTCAGGGGGATGAGCAGTTCTTC CRPQGDEQFF
TRBJ1-2 . TRBV9 . TGTGCCAGCAGCGTAGAACGCAGCTATGGCTACACCTTC CASSVERSYGYTF
TRBJ1-1 . TRBV28 . TGTGCCAGCAGTTTATCGGCAGGAATCACTGAAGCTTTCTTT CASSLSAGITEAFF
TRBJ1-2 . TRBV27 . TGTGCCAGCAGTTTAATAGGGTTCGAGGGCTACACCTTC CASSLIGFEGYTF
TRBJ1-4 . TRBV7-6 . TGTGCCAGCAGCCCGAATAGGGGAGGGTTTGGAGAAAAACTGTTTTTT CASSPNRGGFGEKLFF
TRBJ1-6 . TRBV11-2 . TGTGCCAGCAGCGTCGGCGTCAATTCACCCCTCCACTTT CASSVGVNSPLHF
TRBJ2-1 TRBD2 TRBV5-1 once TGCGCCAGCAGCTCCTTAGCGGGGGGCTCCTACAATGAGCAGTTCTTC CASSSLAGGSYNEQFF
TRBJ2-2 . TRBV7-3 . TGTGCCAGCAGCTTAAGGGGGGGCGTGAACACCGGGGAGCTGTTTTTT CASSLRGGVNTGELFF
TRBJ1-5 TRBD1 TRBV6-1 once TGTGCCAGCAGTGAAGTACAGGGGTTAGGGCAGCCCCAGCATTTT CASSEVQGLGQPQHF
TRBJ1-5 . TRBV5-1 . TGCGCCAGCAGCTTGAGTCTGAATCAGCCCCAGCATTTT CASSLSLNQPQHF
TRBJ2-5 TRBD1 TRBV19 . TGTGCCAGCGCACAGGGGGTTCAAGAGACCCAGTACTTC CASAQGVQETQYF
TRBJ2-3 . TRBV6-5 . TGTGCCAGCAGTTACTCGTTCGGGGTAGATACGCAGTATTTT CASSYSFGVDTQYF
TRBJ1-1 . TRBV5-1 . TGCGCCAGCAGCTTGGGGATTAACACTGAAGCTTTCTTT CASSLGINTEAFF
TRBJ2-3 . TRBV2 . TGTGCCAGCAGGCTTAGACCGCCTTACACAGATACGCAGTATTTT CASRLRPPYTDTQYF
TRBJ1-3 . TRBV9 . TGTGCCAGCGGCGAAACCGGCTTCTCTGGAAACACCATATATTTT CASGETGFSGNTIYF
TRBJ2-3 TRBD2 TRBV5-3 . TGTGCCAGAAGCGGGGGAGCGGGACCTCTAAGCACAGATACGCAGTATTTT CARSGGAGPLSTDTQYF
TRBJ2-3 . TRBV7-3 . TGTGCCAGCAGGCCGGGACCAACGACAGATACGCAGTATTTT CASRPGPTTDTQYF
TRBJ1-4 TRBD1 TRBV5-1 . TGCGCCAGCAGCCCCCAGGGGGGTTATGAAAAACTGTTTTTT CASSPQGGYEKLFF
TRBJ2-7 TRBD1 TRBV4-1 . TGCGCCAGCAGCCGAGCCCTTACGGGACAGGGGGCGTCCTACGAGCAGTACTTC CASSRALTGQGASYEQYF
TRBJ1-2 . TRBV2 few TGTGCCAGCACCCCCGACGGGACAAACTATGGCTACACCTTC CASTPDGTNYGYTF
TRBJ2-1 TRBD2 TRBV9 . TGTGCCAGCAGCTCCCAGCGGGGCGGCAATGAGCAGTTCTTC CASSSQRGGNEQFF
TRBJ2-7 . TRBV2 . TGTGCCAGCAGTGTCTTACAGGGTTACGAGCAGTACTTC CASSVLQGYEQYF
TRBJ1-4 . TRBV21-1 . TGTGCCAGCAGTCAGGGGACCGGAGGGGAAAAACTGTTTTTT CASSQGTGGEKLFF
TRBJ1-5 TRBD1 TRBV5-6 . TGTGCCAGCAGCGGTTCCGGGACAGGGTTTAACAATCAGCCCCAGCATTTT CASSGSGTGFNNQPQHF
TRBJ1-2 . TRBV6-1 . TGTGCCAGCGCCCTGCTGTCCCTCTTAAGTAGTGGCTACACCTTC CASALLSLLSSGYTF
TRBJ1-3 . TRBV7-2 . TGTGCCAGCAGCTTAGTGAGGGGAGGATACTCTGGAAACACCATATATTTT CASSLVRGGYSGNTIYF
TRBJ2-7 . TRBV30 . TGTGCCTGGAGTGTTAAGGCCGTCCACGAGCAGTACTTC CAWSVKAVHEQYF